These T cell receptor beta chains were read from a single sample in a study of T cell responses to AZD1222 COVID-19 vaccine. Assay used: immunoSEQ multiplex PCR; TCRdb lists only in-frame clones, some missing. The sample carries fewer than 130,000 clones, around 90% recorded once. Sequencing was performed on peripheral blood, taken on day 0 of AZD1222 vaccination. The receptors were gathered from an adult in good health. Both conserved end residues are part of each CDR3. Each record gives: clone size, D gene, CDR3 length, V gene, J gene, CDR3 DNA, CDR3 protein. The D gene is left open where the match is weak. Rows may omit the clone size; those that give it use once, few, many or a size class.

>.|.|15|TRBV4-1|TRBJ2-2
TGCGCCAGCAGCCAAGCTGGGACCCCGGTCGGGGAGCTGTTTTTT
CASSQAGTPVGELFF
>.|.|14|TRBV7-9|TRBJ2-1
TGTCCTGAAACTGGACCCGCGCCTTACAATGAGCAGTTCTTC
CPETGPAPYNEQFF
>.|TRBD2|15|TRBV7-8|TRBJ2-2
TGTGCCAGCGTCCGGGGCGGGGGAGACACCGGGGAGCTGTTTTTT
CASVRGGGDTGELFF
>.|.|12|TRBV28|TRBJ1-5
TGTGCCAGCACCACCTCCTTTCAGCCCCAGCATTTT
CASTTSFQPQHF
>.|.|15|TRBV30|TRBJ1-1
TGTGCCTGGAGTGCAGGGATAGCCCGTGACACTGAAGCTTTCTTT
CAWSAGIARDTEAFF
>.|.|13|TRBV2|TRBJ1-5
TGTGCCAGCAGGGGGACATTTCAAGGGGCCCAGCATTTT
CASRGTFQGAQHF
>.|.|14|TRBV5-6|TRBJ2-2
TGTGCCAGCGGACGCATCTCGAACACCGGGGAGCTGTTTTTT
CASGRISNTGELFF
>.|.|13|TRBV18|TRBJ2-2
TGTGCCAGCTCACCACTAGAAACCGGGGAGCTGTTTTTT
CASSPLETGELFF
>.|.|14|TRBV10-1|TRBJ2-2
TGCGCCAGCAGTGAGTCCCCCGAGGCCGGGGAGCTGTTTTTT
CASSESPEAGELFF
>.|TRBD2|18|TRBV3-1/TRBV3-2|TRBJ2-5
TGTGCCAGCAGCCAAGGGACTAGCGGGGGGGCCCTTGGTGAGACCCAGTACTTC
CASSQGTSGGALGETQYF
>.|TRBD2|18|TRBV24-1|TRBJ2-3
TGTGCCACCAGTGATTTGCCGGGGACTAGCGGGTTCACAGATACGCAGTATTTT
CATSDLPGTSGFTDTQYF
>.|TRBD1|15|TRBV7-8|TRBJ2-3
TGTGCCAGCAGCCCAAGGGGACAGCTCACAGATACGCAGTATTTT
CASSPRGQLTDTQYF
>.|TRBD1|17|TRBV6-4|TRBJ2-6
TGTGCCAGCAGTGACGGGACAGGGGGCTCTGGGGCCAACGTCCTGACTTTC
CASSDGTGGSGANVLTF
>.|.|14|TRBV30|TRBJ1-3
TGTGCCTGGAGTGTATGGGAGGGTGGAAACACCATATATTTT
CAWSVWEGGNTIYF
>.|TRBD1|14|TRBV6-4|TRBJ2-3
TGTGCCAGCAGTGACTATAGACAGGGCAGCACGCAGTATTTT
CASSDYRQGSTQYF
>once|.|14|TRBV18|TRBJ2-7
TGTGCCAGCTCACCACCCAATGCGGAGTACGAGCAGTACTTC
CASSPPNAEYEQYF
>.|.|18|TRBV1|TRBJ2-6
TGCACCAGCAGCCAAGTTGGGGACGTAAACTCTGGGGCCAACGTCCTGACTTTC
CTSSQVGDVNSGANVLTF
>.|.|14|TRBV12-5|TRBJ2-2
TGTGCTAGTGGTTCCGAGGGGTACACCGGGGAGCTGTTTTTT
CASGSEGYTGELFF
>.|.|17|TRBV11-2|TRBJ1-6
TGTGCCAGCGCTACCCCAGGACACGAACCTTATAATTCACCCCTCCACTTT
CASATPGHEPYNSPLHF
>.|.|15|TRBV7-2|TRBJ1-2
TGTGCCAGCAGCTTAGTGCGCTCGGGAGGCTATGGCTACACCTTC
CASSLVRSGGYGYTF
>once|.|15|TRBV4-1|TRBJ1-2
TGCGCCAGCAGCCAAGTAACACAGGAAGGCTATGGCTACACCTTC
CASSQVTQEGYGYTF
>.|TRBD1|14|TRBV30|TRBJ1-5
TGTGCCTGGAGCGGGGGACAGGGTGGTCAGCCCCAGCATTTT
CAWSGGQGGQPQHF
>once|.|14|TRBV5-4|TRBJ1-6
TGTGCCAGCAGCGTCCTCGGTAATAATTCACCCCTCCACTTT
CASSVLGNNSPLHF
>once|TRBD1|11|TRBV7-9|TRBJ2-7
TGTGCATGGGACAGTGAGTACGAGCAGTACTTC
CAWDSEYEQYF
>.|.|14|TRBV18|TRBJ2-7
TGTGCCAGCTCAGAGGGGGGGAAGACCTACGAGCAGTACTTC
CASSEGGKTYEQYF
>few|.|13|TRBV6-1|TRBJ1-2
TGTGCCAGCAGTGAAGACACCCACTATGGCTACACCTTC
CASSEDTHYGYTF
>once|.|15|TRBV14|TRBJ1-2
TGTGCCAGCAGCCAAGGCACGGGCGGGAAACATGGCTACACCTTC
CASSQGTGGKHGYTF
>few|.|14|TRBV3-1/TRBV3-2|TRBJ1-1
TGTGCCAGCAGCCAAAGCGGGCGGGGGACTGAAGCTTTCTTT
CASSQSGRGTEAFF
>.|.|15|TRBV13|TRBJ1-1
TGTGCCAGCAGCGAAACGGGACTTACAAACACTGAAGCTTTCTTT
CASSETGLTNTEAFF
>.|.|14|TRBV28|TRBJ1-2
TGTGCCAGCAGTCCAGGGGATCCAAACTATGGCTACACCTTC
CASSPGDPNYGYTF
>.|TRBD1|14|TRBV7-9|TRBJ1-2
TGTGCCAGCAGCTTAGAGGCAGGGGGCTATGGCTACACCTTC
CASSLEAGGYGYTF
>.|TRBD1|14|TRBV7-3|TRBJ1-2
TGTGCCAGCAGCTTAATACAGGGGTCCGGAGGCTACACCTTC
CASSLIQGSGGYTF
>.|TRBD1|13|TRBV11-2|TRBJ1-1
TGTGCCAGCAGCTACAGGGGGGGAACTGAAGCTTTCTTT
CASSYRGGTEAFF
>.|TRBD1|16|TRBV7-2|TRBJ2-3
TGTGCCAGCAGCCTCGGCCGGGACAGGGTCAAAGATACGCAGTATTTT
CASSLGRDRVKDTQYF
>once|.|11|TRBV30|TRBJ2-1
TGTGCCGAAACCCAGTCCGGTGAGCAGTTCTTC
CAETQSGEQFF
>.|TRBD1|15|TRBV24-1|TRBJ2-1
TGTGCCACCAGTGATTTGGGGACAGCGAACAATGAGCAGTTCTTC
CATSDLGTANNEQFF
>.|.|15|TRBV3-1/TRBV3-2|TRBJ1-2
TGTGCCAGCAGCCAAGCCGGCGGTTTAAACTATGGCTACACCTTC
CASSQAGGLNYGYTF